These 17 T cell receptor beta chains were all obtained from the same sample, sequenced in a study of OX40 agonist ivuxolimab in advanced cancers. The protocol was immunoSEQ multiplex PCR, while the TCRdb copy is restricted to in-frame clones and leaves out a portion. This sample yields approximately 70,000 clones, of which roughly 80% are seen a single time; approximately 8.7% belongs to the top ten. The specimen comprised CD4+ or CD8+ T cells sorted from blood, sampled in a trial of the OX40 agonist ivuxolimab. The receptor set was obtained from an adult with an advanced solid tumor such as melanoma, head and neck, liver or kidney cancer.

This sequence joins TRBV7-2 and TRBJ1-1, with 9 bases identical to TRBD1. This CDR3 has 15 residues. Germline-derived CDR1 and CDR2 are SGHTA and FQGNSA. J gave up 5 bases and V 5 bases, and 9 bases lay outside the gene matches. The CDR3 DNA reads as TGTGCCAGCAGCGAAAACAGGGGGCCGGAAACTGAAGCTTTCTTT. Amino acids: CASSENRGPETEAFF.

The V call is TRBV19, the J call TRBJ2-1; 14 nucleotides align to TRBD2. Germline V CDR1 and CDR2: LNHDA, SQIVND (reference sequence). The CDR3 spans 17 residues. After removal of 1 base from V and 5 bases from J, the junction contained 4 bases not matched to a gene. The chain's CDR3 is CASSIVGLAGGHNEQFF. The DNA for the CDR3 is TGTGCCAGTAGTATAGTAGGACTAGCGGGGGGCCACAATGAGCAGTTCTTC.

V is TRBV7-9 and J is TRBJ1-3; unclear D gene. Germline V gene data show CDR1 as SEHNR and CDR2 as FQNEAQ (reference sequence). The CDR3 extends over 18 amino acids. Trimming shortened V by 2 bases and J by 0 bases, and 17 bases separated the two germline ends. The chain's CDR3 is CASSLPLVDVSSGNTIYF. The DNA for the CDR3 is TGTGCCAGCAGCTTACCGCTGGTGGACGTAAGCTCTGGAAACACCATATATTTT.

This rearrangement joins TRBV6-5 to TRBJ1-1; tentative D call: TRBD1 (5 bases). The germline CDR1 and CDR2 sequences are MNHEY and SVGAGI. V shed 0 bases and J shed 4 bases, with 12 bases lying between them. The CDR3 totals 15 residues. CDR3 DNA: TGTGCCAGCAGTTACTCCGGTGGGGGAGCCACTGAAGCTTTCTTT. This sequence encodes CASSYSGGGATEAFF.

The chain links TRBV19 to TRBJ1-2; 8 bases match TRBD1. Losses at the gene ends were 5 bases for V and 1 base for J; bases not matched to a gene: 6. In germline, CDR1 is LNHDA, CDR2 SQIVND (reference sequence). CDR3 length equals 15 residues. The chain's CDR3 is CASSGQGGVNYGYTF. For the CDR3, the DNA is TGTGCCAGTAGTGGACAGGGTGGAGTTAACTATGGCTACACCTTC.

This clone appeared a few times. V is TRBV5-6 and J is TRBJ2-5, with a possible D match to TRBD1 (6 bases). This CDR3 is 14 amino acids long. Trimming pared 1 base from V and 5 bases from J, leaving 12 bases between. Germline V gene lookup returns CDR1 SGHDT and CDR2 YYEEEE. The CDR3 loop is CASSLNRERETQYF. The CDR3 DNA reads TGTGCCAGCAGCTTGAACAGGGAAAGGGAGACCCAGTACTTC.

The count of this clone is one. This sequence joins TRBV4-3 and TRBJ1-5; D not certain. V lost 1 base and J 1 base, leaving 8 bases between the germline ends. Germline loops: CDR1 LGHNA, CDR2 YSLEER. The CDR3 consists of 15 residues. This CDR3 reads CASSQVFGSNQPQHF. The CDR3 coding sequence is TGCGCCAGCAGCCAAGTTTTCGGAAGCAATCAGCCCCAGCATTTT.

J is TRBJ1-1 and V is TRBV10-3, with D hard to call. Trimming took off 5 bases at V and 5 bases at J, with 15 bases between the two ends. CDR1 ENHRY and CDR2 SYGVKD come from the germline V gene. The CDR3 totals 14 residues. CDR3 loop: CAISHPPGGTEAFF. CDR3 in DNA: TGTGCCATCAGTCACCCCCCGGGCGGAACTGAAGCTTTCTTT.

Notes on this clone: Within the sample, other DNA sequences also encode this same CDR3. This rearrangement joins TRBV4-3 to TRBJ2-7, with TRBD2 matching 10 bases. The CDR3 covers 15 residues. Germline loops: CDR1 LGHNA, CDR2 YSLEER. With 0 bases clipped from V and 3 bases from J, the junction kept 2 bases outside the gene matches. CDR3 DNA: TGCGCCAGCAGCCAAGAAGGACTAGCGGACTACGAGCAGTACTTC. As protein: CASSQEGLADYEQYF.

On this clone itself: Germline and junction disagree at one end, which may indicate a read error. Other DNA sequences in this sample translate to the same CDR3. The chain is built from TRBV4-1 and TRBJ2-1, with 11 bases fitting TRBD2. The germline V gene has CDR1 MGHRA and CDR2 YSYEKL. The CDR3 consists of 18 residues. Written as DNA, the CDR3 is TGCGCCAGCAGCCCCGCCGGAGTAGCGGGAGGGGCGTACAATGAACAGTTCTTC. Translating gives CASSPAGVAGGAYNEQFF.

This chain connects TRBV7-2 to TRBJ2-2; 9 nucleotides align to TRBD1. This CDR3 has 14 residues. Germline CDR1 SGHTA, CDR2 FQGNSA. V lost 3 bases to trimming and J lost 8 bases; unmatched junction nucleotides: 4. Here the CDR3 DNA reads TGTGCCAGCAGCTTTCGACAGGGGGTGGGGGAGCTGTTTTTT. The encoded protein is CASSFRQGVGELFF.

The chain recombines TRBV4-1 with TRBJ2-7; D not resolved. The CDR3 is 15 residues long. Germline CDR1 reads MGHRA; CDR2 reads YSYEKL. The germline V and J ends were trimmed by 5 bases and 3 bases, with 17 bases remaining between them. CDR3 residues: CASSYTPGSLYEQYF. CDR3 in DNA: TGCGCCAGCAGCTACACCCCGGGCAGCCTCTACGAGCAGTACTTC.

This clone was observed a few times. The chain is built from TRBV6-5 and TRBJ1-5; D gene unclear. The CDR3 length is 12 residues. V was pared by 6 bases and J by 1 base, with 4 bases between. In germline, CDR1 is MNHEY, CDR2 SVGAGI. The CDR3 loop is CASRGSNQPQHF. The CDR3 DNA reads TGTGCCAGCAGGGGCAGCAATCAGCCCCAGCATTTT.

The chain employs TRBV6-5 and TRBJ2-7, with D unclear. V was trimmed by 2 bases and J by 2 bases, leaving 7 bases between them. CDR1 MNHEY and CDR2 SVGAGI come from the germline V gene. This CDR3 region has 13 residues. CDR3 in amino acids: CASSYAVPYEQYF. The CDR3 DNA reads TGTGCCAGCAGTTACGCGGTCCCCTACGAGCAGTACTTC.

This chain links TRBV7-9 with TRBJ2-7; 7 positions agree with TRBD2. Germline V gives CDR1 SEHNR, CDR2 FQNEAQ (reference sequence). The V and J ends lost 3 bases and 7 bases, in that order; junction bases with no gene match: 9. This CDR3 is 14 amino acids long. As DNA, the CDR3 is TGTGCCAGCAGCTTCGGGGACTACCGGGGGGAGCAGTACTTC. It is translated as CASSFGDYRGEQYF.

The V call is TRBV7-9, the J call TRBJ2-1, with 9 bases aligning to TRBD1. CDR1 and CDR2 from the germline V gene are SEHNR and FQNEAQ (reference sequence). The ends lost 5 bases at V and 6 bases at J; junction bases unmatched: 8. The CDR3 totals 15 residues. The CDR3 DNA sequence: TGTGCCAGCAGCGCCGGGACAGGGAACTCCAATGAGCAGTTCTTC. It specifies CASSAGTGNSNEQFF.

The count of this clone is one. The chain combines TRBV7-2 with TRBJ2-2; TRBD1 matches 7 bases. The CDR3 sequence is 15 residues long. V lost 5 bases, J lost 6 bases, and 9 bases stayed unmatched. Germline CDR1 SGHTA, CDR2 FQGNSA. The CDR3 is CASSPVTGVAGELFF. Written as DNA, the CDR3 is TGTGCCAGCAGCCCAGTTACAGGGGTTGCCGGGGAGCTGTTTTTT.